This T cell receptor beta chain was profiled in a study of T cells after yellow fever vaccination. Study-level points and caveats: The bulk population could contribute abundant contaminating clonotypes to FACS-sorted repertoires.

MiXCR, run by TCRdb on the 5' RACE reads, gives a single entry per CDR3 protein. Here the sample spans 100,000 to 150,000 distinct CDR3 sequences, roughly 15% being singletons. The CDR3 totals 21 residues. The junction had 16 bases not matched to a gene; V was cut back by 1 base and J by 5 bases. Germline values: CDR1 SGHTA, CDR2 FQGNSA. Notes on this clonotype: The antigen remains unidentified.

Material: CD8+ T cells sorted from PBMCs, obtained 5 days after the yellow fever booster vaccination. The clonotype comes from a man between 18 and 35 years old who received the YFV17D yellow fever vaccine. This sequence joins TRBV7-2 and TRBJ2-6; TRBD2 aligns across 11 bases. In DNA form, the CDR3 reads TGTGCCAGCAGCTTAGGTCCCTTAGCGGGGGGGCCTTTTACCTGGGCCAACGTCCTGACTTTC. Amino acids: CASSLGPLAGGPFTWANVLTF.